The present T cell receptor beta chain was sequenced within a study of cytotoxic CD8 clonotypes in ibrutinib-treated CLL. Turning to the study itself: Patients attained 25 or so partial and 2 complete responses; at median about 74 months, around 14 remained remitted while approximately twelve progressed.

Germline CDR1 SGHAT, CDR2 FQDESV (reference sequence). The CDR3 loop spans 14 amino acids. V lost 5 bases and J 7 bases, leaving 14 bases between the germline ends. Investigators sought sequencing depths of between 1 in 200,000 and 1 in 1 million T cells. This table comes from immunoSEQ multiplex PCR, and its TCRdb copy is limited to in-frame clones, with some not included. The table records around 92,000 clones, roughly three quarters of them present only once. With regard to this clone: The target antigen is unknown.

Points from the study as a whole: Clonality showed a rise at ibrutinib response that reversed toward baseline at progression. Contraction or stability on treatment characterized the public clonotypes, which were uncommon.

The sequenced sample was PBMCs, obtained after 24 months of ibrutinib treatment. The chain recombines TRBV11-1 with TRBJ1-4; a possible D gene is TRBD1 (6 bases). The clonotype was recovered from a human donor with chronic lymphocytic leukemia. CDR3 loop: CASSRLQGGEKLFF. In nucleotides, the CDR3 is TGTGCCAGCAGCCGGCTACAGGGAGGTGAAAAACTGTTTTTT.